This T cell receptor (beta chain) was captured in a study of T cells expressing NK-cell markers. Study context: Beta-chain profiling covered CD3+CD56+NKG2C+, CD3+CD56+NKG2C- and CD3+CD56-NKG2C+ sorted subsets.

Production of TCR beta cDNA relied on 5'RACE template switching with UMIs. After re-calling the 5' RACE reads, TCRdb lists one entry per CDR3 protein, DNA absent. Its clone listing holds 550,000 or so distinct CDR3 sequences. CDR1 is MNHEY, CDR2 SVGAGI, per germline. The CDR3 runs 16 residues. The source material was blood T cells: a sorted CD56 or NKG2C T cell subset, CD4+ or CD8+ T cells, or bulk PBMC T cells (not recorded which). This sequence originates from a man aged 18 to 29 in good health. The J gene is TRBJ2-3, the V gene TRBV6-5; the D call from TCRdb, TRBD2, cannot be confirmed without DNA. The CDR3 reads CASSYGLSGWTDTQYF.